A single sample gave rise to the 20 T cell receptor beta chains below, sequenced in a study of blood T cell repertoires in COVID-19. Assay: immunoSEQ multiplex PCR; the TCRdb copy retains only in-frame clones and omits some. There are 180,000 or so clones in the sample; 75% to 90% occur only once, and around 7% lies in the top ten. Sequencing input: peripheral blood. These receptors all stem from a man aged 40-49 years with acute or convalescent COVID-19.

The chain is built from TRBV15 and TRBJ2-3; 10 bases are shared with TRBD2. The germline CDR1 and CDR2 sequences are LNHNV and YYDKDF (reference sequence). V shed 6 bases and J 4 bases; nucleotides not matched to a gene: 13. The CDR3 extends over 17 amino acids. CDR3 in amino acids: CATRGPLAGGLSDTQYF. The CDR3 DNA reads TGTGCCACCAGAGGACCTTTAGCGGGGGGATTGTCAGATACGCAGTATTTT.

V usage is TRBV9 and J usage is TRBJ2-2; 7 bases are a match to TRBD1. CDR1 and CDR2 from the germline V gene are SGDLS and YYNGEE. The CDR3 is 15 amino acids. Trimming took 1 base from V and 4 from J; bases not matched to a gene: 4. CDR3 amino acids: CASSVTSGGTGELFF. CDR3 coding DNA: TGTGCCAGCAGCGTAACGTCAGGGGGCACCGGGGAGCTGTTTTTT.

The gene calls are TRBV10-3 and TRBJ1-1; possible D gene TRBD1, 6 bases. The V gene's germline CDR1 is ENHRY and CDR2 SYGVKD. The CDR3 contains 14 residues. V shed 5 bases and J shed 0 bases, with 10 bases lying between them. CDR3 nucleotide sequence: TGTGCCATCAGTACAACAGGGTTGAACACTGAAGCTTTCTTT. Translating it yields CAISTTGLNTEAFF.

This clone was observed a handful of times. The genes are TRBV2 and TRBJ1-2, with D unclear. Germline lookup yields CDR1 SNHLY and CDR2 FYNNEI. The CDR3 runs 15 residues. V lost 6 bases to trimming and J lost 0 bases, with 14 bases between them. CDR3 DNA: TGTGCCAGCAGAACCGTCGAGGGAACTAACTATGGCTACACCTTC. This codes for CASRTVEGTNYGYTF.

The V gene is TRBV29-1, the J gene TRBJ1-1, with TRBD1 as a possible D gene (5 bases). The CDR3 is made up of 15 amino acids. In germline, CDR1 is SQVTM, CDR2 ANQGSEA. V dropped 7 bases and J dropped 3 bases, with 21 bases sitting between them. The CDR3 protein is CSALLQGRRDTEAFF. CDR3 sequence (DNA): TGCAGCGCCCTTCTCCAGGGCCGTAGGGACACTGAAGCTTTCTTT.

This chain connects TRBV3-1 (or the pseudogene TRBV3-2) to TRBJ1-1; 8 nucleotides match TRBD1. J gave up 5 bases and V 8 bases, and 4 bases lay outside the gene matches. The length of the CDR3 is 12 residues. Germline V gives CDR1 LGHDT, CDR2 YNNKEL (reference sequence). The CDR3 coding sequence is TGTGCCAGCCAGGGGGCCGGGACTGAAGCTTTCTTT. Its translation: CASQGAGTEAFF.

The rearrangement joins TRBV4-2 to TRBJ2-1; 7 bases match TRBD1. This CDR3 comprises 14 residues. V was pared by 1 base and J by 5 bases, with 2 bases of the junction left unmatched. Germline V lookup: CDR1 LGHNA, CDR2 YNFKEQ. For the CDR3, the DNA is TGTGCCAGCAGCCAAGCCGGGACAGACAATGAGCAGTTCTTC. It codes for CASSQAGTDNEQFF.

The gene calls are TRBV4-2 and TRBJ1-6, with TRBD1 identical over 9 bases. The ends lost 0 bases at V and 7 bases at J; junction bases unmatched: 7. The length of the CDR3 is 17 residues. Germline CDR1 and CDR2: LGHNA and YNFKEQ. The CDR3 DNA sequence: TGTGCCAGCAGCCAAGATGCGGGACAGGGATTGAATTCACCCCTCCACTTT. Translation gives CASSQDAGQGLNSPLHF.

The chain carries TRBV6-2 or TRBV6-3 and TRBJ2-5, with TRBD2 as a possible D gene (7 bases). CDR1 MNHEY and CDR2 SVGEGT come from the germline V gene. The CDR3 runs 14 residues. The V end lost 1 base, the J end lost 5 bases, and 11 bases lay between the germline ends. CDR3 residues: CASSYWGRGETQYF. CDR3 in DNA: TGTGCCAGCAGTTACTGGGGGCGGGGGGAGACCCAGTACTTC.

V gene TRBV6-2 or TRBV6-3 combines with J gene TRBJ2-2; D perhaps matches TRBD2 (6 bases). Trimming left V 4 bases short and J 5 bases short, with 14 bases between. The CDR3 totals 15 residues. Germline CDR1 MNHEY, CDR2 SVGEGT. CDR3 sequence (DNA): TGTGCCAGCAGTTTGAGCGGGTTCTCGACCGGGGAGCTGTTTTTT. It codes for CASSLSGFSTGELFF.

The rearrangement joins TRBV5-1 to TRBJ2-2; tentatively, D is TRBD2 (5 bases). Germline assignment: CDR1 SGHRS and CDR2 YFSETQ. CDR3 length equals 16 residues. Between the trimmed V and J ends, which lost 6 bases and 1 base, there was a span of 16 bases. DNA of the CDR3: TGCGCCAGCACCTACGCCGGCGGGCTGAACACCGGGGAGCTGTTTTTT. This gives the protein CASTYAGGLNTGELFF.

The J gene is TRBJ1-2, the V gene TRBV5-6; the D is unclear. Trimming removed 4 bases at V and 3 bases at J, with 16 bases between. This CDR3 contains 15 residues. Germline lookup yields CDR1 SGHDT and CDR2 YYEEEE. Written as DNA, the CDR3 is TGTGCCAGCAGCCCCTCCCGCCAAGCTTACTATGGCTACACCTTC. Its protein product is CASSPSRQAYYGYTF.

The rearrangement joins TRBV19 to TRBJ1-1; D unclear. Germline V CDR1 and CDR2: LNHDA, SQIVND (reference sequence). Trimming took 7 bases from V and 3 from J, leaving 12 bases between them. The CDR3 is 13 amino acids. CDR3: CASTLAVYTEAFF. Written as DNA, the CDR3 is TGTGCCAGTACCCTCGCAGTCTACACTGAAGCTTTCTTT.

This chain connects TRBV6-1 to TRBJ1-1; D unclear. The CDR3 is 16 residues long. Germline CDR1 and CDR2: MNHNS and SASEGT. V dropped 3 bases and J dropped 1 base, with 15 bases sitting between them. Here the CDR3 reads CASSDLEGEKNTEAFF. The CDR3 nucleotides are TGTGCCAGCAGTGATCTCGAGGGCGAAAAGAACACTGAAGCTTTCTTT.

The chain uses TRBV5-1 and TRBJ2-3; D unclear. The CDR3 is 15 residues long. Trimming left V 0 bases short and J 2 bases short, with 10 bases between. The germline V gene has CDR1 SGHRS and CDR2 YFSETQ. The CDR3 region is CASSLESRLTDTQYF. As DNA, the CDR3 is TGCGCCAGCAGCTTGGAAAGCAGACTCACAGATACGCAGTATTTT. The variable domain in full, with the rest retrieved from reference TRBV5-1 and TRBJ2-3, is KAGVTQTPRYLIKTRGQQVTLSCSPISGHRSVSWYQQTPGQGLQFLFEYFSETQRNKGNFPGRFSGRQFSNSRSEMNVSTLELGDSALYLCASSLESRLTDTQYFGPGTRLTVL.

The chain has TRBV10-3 and TRBJ2-5, with 10 bases aligning to TRBD1. CDR1 is ENHRY and CDR2 is SYGVKD in the germline V gene. This CDR3 is 16 amino acids long. With V trimmed by 5 bases and J by 1 base, 7 bases remained unmatched. The CDR3 here is CAISQDRGRTQETQYF. The CDR3, as DNA: TGTGCCATCAGTCAAGACAGGGGGCGAACCCAAGAGACCCAGTACTTC.

On this clone: One end of the junction varies from germline; a read error may be responsible. The CDR3 nucleotides are TGTGCCGGCAGCTTGGGGTCTACAGGGAATGAGCAGTTCTTC. Translated: CAGSLGSTGNEQFF. The chain recombines TRBV5-5 with TRBJ2-1, with D possibly matching TRBD1 (6 bases). Germline-derived CDR1 and CDR2 are SGHKS and YYEKEE (reference sequence). CDR3 length: 14 residues.

The genes are TRBV18 and TRBJ1-3; 10 bases fit TRBD1. Trimming cost V 3 bases and J 2 bases; bases outside gene matches: 1. Looked up from germline, CDR1 is KGHSH and CDR2 is LQKENI. The CDR3 has 15 amino acids. CDR3 DNA: TGTGCCAGCTCACCCGGGACAGGGGCTGGAAACACCATATATTTT. This gives the protein CASSPGTGAGNTIYF.

This chain joins TRBV27 and TRBJ2-5; TRBD1 is a possible D gene (6 bases). The length of the CDR3 is 13 residues. CDR1 MNHEY and CDR2 SMNVEV come from the germline V gene (reference sequence). V was shortened by 5 bases and J by 1 base, with 8 bases between the two germline ends. The CDR3 DNA reads as TGTGCCAGCAGTGGACAGTTCCAAGAGACCCAGTACTTC. It codes for CASSGQFQETQYF.

The chain couples TRBV5-4 to TRBJ1-1, with D perhaps TRBD1 (5 bases). CDR1 SGHNT and CDR2 YYREEE come from the germline V gene (reference sequence). The CDR3 spans 15 residues. The V gene lost 7 bases and the J gene lost 1 base, with 17 bases spanning the gap. DNA of the CDR3: TGTGCCAGCGGCCGGCCCAGGGCGGAGAACACTGAAGCTTTCTTT. Its protein product is CASGRPRAENTEAFF.